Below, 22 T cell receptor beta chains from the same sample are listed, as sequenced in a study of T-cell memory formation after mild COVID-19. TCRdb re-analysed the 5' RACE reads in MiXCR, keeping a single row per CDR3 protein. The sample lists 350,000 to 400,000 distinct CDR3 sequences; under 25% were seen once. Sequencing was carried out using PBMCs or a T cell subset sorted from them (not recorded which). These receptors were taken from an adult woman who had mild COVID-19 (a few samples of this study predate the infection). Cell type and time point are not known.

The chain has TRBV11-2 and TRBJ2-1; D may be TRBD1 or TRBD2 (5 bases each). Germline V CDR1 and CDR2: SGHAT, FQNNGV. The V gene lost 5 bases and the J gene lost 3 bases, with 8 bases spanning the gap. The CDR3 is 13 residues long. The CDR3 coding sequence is TGTGCCAGCAGCACGAGGGGCTACAATGAGCAGTTCTTC. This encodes CASSTRGYNEQFF.

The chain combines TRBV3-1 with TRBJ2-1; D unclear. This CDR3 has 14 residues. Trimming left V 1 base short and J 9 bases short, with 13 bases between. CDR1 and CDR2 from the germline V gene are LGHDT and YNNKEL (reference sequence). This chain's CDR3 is CASSQGAGYSEQFF. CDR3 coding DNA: TGTGCCAGCAGCCAAGGGGCAGGTTATAGTGAGCAGTTCTTC.

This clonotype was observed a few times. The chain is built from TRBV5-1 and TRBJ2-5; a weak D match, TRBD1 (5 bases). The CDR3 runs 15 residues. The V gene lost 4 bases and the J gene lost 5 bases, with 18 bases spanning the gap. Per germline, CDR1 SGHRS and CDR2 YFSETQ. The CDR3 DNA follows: TGCGCCAGCAGCACGGCGGTAGGGGTAAGGGAGACCCAGTACTTC. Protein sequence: CASSTAVGVRETQYF.

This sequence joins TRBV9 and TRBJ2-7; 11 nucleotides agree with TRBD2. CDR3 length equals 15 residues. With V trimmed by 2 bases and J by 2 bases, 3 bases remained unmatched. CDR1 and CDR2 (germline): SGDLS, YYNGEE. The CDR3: CASSVTSGGTYEQYF. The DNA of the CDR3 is TGTGCCAGCAGCGTCACTAGCGGGGGAACCTACGAGCAGTACTTC.

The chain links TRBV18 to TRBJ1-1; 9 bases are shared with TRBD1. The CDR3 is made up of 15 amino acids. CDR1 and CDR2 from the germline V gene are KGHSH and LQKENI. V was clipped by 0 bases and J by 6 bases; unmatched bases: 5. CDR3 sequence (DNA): TGTGCCAGCTCACCACCGGGGACAGGGTACGCTGAAGCTTTCTTT. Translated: CASSPPGTGYAEAFF.

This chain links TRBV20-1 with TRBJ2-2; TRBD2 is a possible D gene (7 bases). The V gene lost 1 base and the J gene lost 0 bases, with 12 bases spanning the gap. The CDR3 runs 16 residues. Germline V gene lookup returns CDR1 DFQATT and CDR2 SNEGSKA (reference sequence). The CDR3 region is CSARVGGAPNTGELFF. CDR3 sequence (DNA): TGCAGTGCTAGAGTGGGGGGGGCCCCGAACACCGGGGAGCTGTTTTTT.

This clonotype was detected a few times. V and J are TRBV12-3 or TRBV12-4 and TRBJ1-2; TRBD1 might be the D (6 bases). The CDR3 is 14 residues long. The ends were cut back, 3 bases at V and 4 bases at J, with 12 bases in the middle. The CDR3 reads CASSFADRAYGYTF. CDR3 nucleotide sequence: TGTGCCAGCAGTTTCGCGGACAGAGCCTATGGCTACACCTTC.

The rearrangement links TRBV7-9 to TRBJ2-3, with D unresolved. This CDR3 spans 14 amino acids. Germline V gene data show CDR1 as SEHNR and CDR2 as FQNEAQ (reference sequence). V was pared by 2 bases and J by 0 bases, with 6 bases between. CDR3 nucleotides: TGTGCCAGCAGCTTACAAACTAGCACAGATACGCAGTATTTT. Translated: CASSLQTSTDTQYF.

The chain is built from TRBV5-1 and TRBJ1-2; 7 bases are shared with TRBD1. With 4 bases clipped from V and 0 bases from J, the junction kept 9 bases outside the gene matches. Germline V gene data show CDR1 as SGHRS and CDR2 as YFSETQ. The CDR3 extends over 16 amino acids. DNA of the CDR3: TGCGCCAGCAGCATCGGAACAGGGGTTACTAACTATGGCTACACCTTC. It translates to CASSIGTGVTNYGYTF.

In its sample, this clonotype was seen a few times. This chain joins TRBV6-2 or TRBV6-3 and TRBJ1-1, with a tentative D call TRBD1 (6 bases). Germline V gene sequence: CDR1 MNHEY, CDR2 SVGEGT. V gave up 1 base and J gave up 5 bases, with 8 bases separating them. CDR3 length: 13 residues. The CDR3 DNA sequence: TGTGCCAGCAGTTACTTAGGGGGAACTGAAGCTTTCTTT. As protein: CASSYLGGTEAFF.

This chain's CDR3 is CASSPDRVGQETQYF. In DNA form, the CDR3 reads TGCGCCAGCAGCCCGGACAGGGTTGGGCAAGAGACCCAGTACTTC. This chain links TRBV5-1 with TRBJ2-5; 8 nucleotides match TRBD1. Germline CDR1 is SGHRS and CDR2 is YFSETQ. The CDR3 sequence is 15 residues long. Trimming at V came to 4 bases and at J to 2 bases, leaving 7 bases not matched to a gene.

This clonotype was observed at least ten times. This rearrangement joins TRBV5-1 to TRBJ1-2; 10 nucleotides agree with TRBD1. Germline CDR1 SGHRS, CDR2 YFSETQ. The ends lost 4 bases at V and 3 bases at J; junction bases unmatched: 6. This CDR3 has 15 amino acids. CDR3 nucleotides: TGCGCCAGCAGCGATGGACAGGGGGACTACTATGGCTACACCTTC. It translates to CASSDGQGDYYGYTF.

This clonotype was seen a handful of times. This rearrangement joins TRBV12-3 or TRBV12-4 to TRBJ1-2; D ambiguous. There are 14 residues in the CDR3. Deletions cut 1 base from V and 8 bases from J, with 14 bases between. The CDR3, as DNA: TGTGCCAGCAGTTTAGATGGCCCCTCTCGGGGCTACACCTTC. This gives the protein CASSLDGPSRGYTF.

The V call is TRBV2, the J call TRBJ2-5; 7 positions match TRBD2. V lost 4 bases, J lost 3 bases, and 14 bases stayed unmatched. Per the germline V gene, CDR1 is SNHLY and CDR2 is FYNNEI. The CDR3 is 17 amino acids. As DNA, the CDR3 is TGTGCCAGCAGTGTGCATCTTCGACTAGCAGGCGAAGAGACCCAGTACTTC. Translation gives CASSVHLRLAGEETQYF.

Written as DNA, the CDR3 is TGTGCCAGCTCGCCGCGCCAGACAGCCCCCGGGACAGATACGCAGTATTTT. Encoded protein: CASSPRQTAPGTDTQYF. The chain uses TRBV18 and TRBJ2-3; D is possibly TRBD1 (5 bases). CDR1 is KGHSH and CDR2 is LQKENI in the germline V gene. V lost 6 bases to trimming and J lost 3 bases, with 22 bases between them. The CDR3 covers 17 residues.

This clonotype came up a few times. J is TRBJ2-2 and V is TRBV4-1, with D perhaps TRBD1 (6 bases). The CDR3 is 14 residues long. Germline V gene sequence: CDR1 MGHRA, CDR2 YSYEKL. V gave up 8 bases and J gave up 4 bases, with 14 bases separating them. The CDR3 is CASGVDRTTGELFF. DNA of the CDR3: TGCGCCAGCGGAGTTGACAGGACCACCGGGGAGCTGTTTTTT.

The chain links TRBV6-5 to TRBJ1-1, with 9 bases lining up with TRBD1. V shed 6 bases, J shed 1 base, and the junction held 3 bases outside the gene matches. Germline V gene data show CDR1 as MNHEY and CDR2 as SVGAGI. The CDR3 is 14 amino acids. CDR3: CASSGDRANTEAFF. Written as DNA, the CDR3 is TGTGCCAGCAGCGGGGACAGGGCGAACACTGAAGCTTTCTTT.

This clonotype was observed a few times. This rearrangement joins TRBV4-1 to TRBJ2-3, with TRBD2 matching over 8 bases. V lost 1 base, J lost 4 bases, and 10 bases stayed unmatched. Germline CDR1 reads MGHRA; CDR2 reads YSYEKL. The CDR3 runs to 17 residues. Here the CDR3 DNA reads TGCGCCAGCAGCCAAGTAACGGGGGGGGGAATGGCAGATACGCAGTATTTT. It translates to CASSQVTGGGMADTQYF.

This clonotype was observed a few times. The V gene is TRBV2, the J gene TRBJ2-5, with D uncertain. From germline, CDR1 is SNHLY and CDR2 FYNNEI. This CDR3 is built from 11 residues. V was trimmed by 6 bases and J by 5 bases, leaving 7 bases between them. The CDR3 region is CASRARETQYF. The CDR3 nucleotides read TGTGCCAGCAGGGCCAGGGAGACCCAGTACTTC.

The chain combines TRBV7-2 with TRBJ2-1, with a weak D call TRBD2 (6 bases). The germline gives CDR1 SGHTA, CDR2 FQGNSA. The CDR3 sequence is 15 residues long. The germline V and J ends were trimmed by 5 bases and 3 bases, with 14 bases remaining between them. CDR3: CASSKEGNGYNEQFF. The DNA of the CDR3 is TGTGCCAGCAGCAAGGAGGGGAATGGCTACAATGAGCAGTTCTTC. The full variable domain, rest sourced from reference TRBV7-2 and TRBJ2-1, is GAGVSQSPSNKVTEKGKDVELRCDPISGHTALYWYRQSLGQGLEFLIYFQGNSAPDKSGLPSDRFSAERTGGSVSTLTIQRTQQEDSAVYLCASSKEGNGYNEQFFGPGTRLTVL.

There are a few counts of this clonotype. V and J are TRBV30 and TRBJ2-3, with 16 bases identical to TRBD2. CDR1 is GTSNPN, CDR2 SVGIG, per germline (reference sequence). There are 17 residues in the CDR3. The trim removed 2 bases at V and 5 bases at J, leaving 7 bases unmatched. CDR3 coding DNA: TGTGCCTGGAGTTTCGGGACTAGCGGGGGGGCCAGAGATACGCAGTATTTT. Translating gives CAWSFGTSGGARDTQYF.

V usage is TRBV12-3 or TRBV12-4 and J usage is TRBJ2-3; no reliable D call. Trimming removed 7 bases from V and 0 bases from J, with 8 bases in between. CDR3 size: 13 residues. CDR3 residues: CASNFYSTDTQYF. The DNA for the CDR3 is TGTGCCAGCAACTTCTACAGCACAGATACGCAGTATTTT.